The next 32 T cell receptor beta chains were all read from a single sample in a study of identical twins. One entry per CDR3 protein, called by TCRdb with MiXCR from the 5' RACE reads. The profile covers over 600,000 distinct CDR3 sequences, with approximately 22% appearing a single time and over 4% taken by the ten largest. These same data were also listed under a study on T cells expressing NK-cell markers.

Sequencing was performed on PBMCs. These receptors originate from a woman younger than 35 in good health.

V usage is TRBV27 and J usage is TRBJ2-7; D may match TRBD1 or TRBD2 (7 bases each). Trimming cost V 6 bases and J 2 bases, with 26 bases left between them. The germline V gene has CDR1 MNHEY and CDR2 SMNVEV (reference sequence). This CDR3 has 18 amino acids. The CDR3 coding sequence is TGTGCCAGCAGGGGGGGGGACAGCACATTAGTGTCCCCCTACGAGCAGTACTTC. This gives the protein CASRGGDSTLVSPYEQYF.

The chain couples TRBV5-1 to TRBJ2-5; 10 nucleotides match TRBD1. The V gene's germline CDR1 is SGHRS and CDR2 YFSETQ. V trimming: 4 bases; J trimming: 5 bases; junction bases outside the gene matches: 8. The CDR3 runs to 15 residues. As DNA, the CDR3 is TGCGCCAGCAGCCACGGAAGGACAGGGGGTGAGACCCAGTACTTC. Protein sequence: CASSHGRTGGETQYF. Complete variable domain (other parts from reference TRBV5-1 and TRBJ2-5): KAGVTQTPRYLIKTRGQQVTLSCSPISGHRSVSWYQQTPGQGLQFLFEYFSETQRNKGNFPGRFSGRQFSNSRSEMNVSTLELGDSALYLCASSHGRTGGETQYFGPGTRLLVL.

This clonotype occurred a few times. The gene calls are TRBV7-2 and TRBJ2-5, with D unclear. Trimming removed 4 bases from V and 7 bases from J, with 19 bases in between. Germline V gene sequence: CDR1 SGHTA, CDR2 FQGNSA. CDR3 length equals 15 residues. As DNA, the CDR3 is TGTGCCAGCAGCTCTGCTGTGACCCAAAGGTGGACCCAGTACTTC. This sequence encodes CASSSAVTQRWTQYF. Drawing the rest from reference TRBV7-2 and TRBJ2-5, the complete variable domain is GAGVSQSPSNKVTEKGKDVELRCDPISGHTALYWYRQSLGQGLEFLIYFQGNSAPDKSGLPSDRFSAERTGGSVSTLTIQRTQQEDSAVYLCASSSAVTQRWTQYFGPGTRLLVL.

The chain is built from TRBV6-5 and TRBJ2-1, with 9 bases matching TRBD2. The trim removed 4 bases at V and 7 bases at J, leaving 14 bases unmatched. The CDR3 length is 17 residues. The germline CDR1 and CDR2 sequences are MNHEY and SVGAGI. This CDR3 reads CASSFGPPSGAWNEQFF. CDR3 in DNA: TGTGCCAGCAGTTTTGGCCCGCCTAGCGGGGCGTGGAATGAGCAGTTCTTC.

The CDR3 DNA follows: TGTGCCTGGAGTCAGGGCTACGAGCAGTACTTC. The encoded protein is CAWSQGYEQYF. The V gene is TRBV30, the J gene TRBJ2-7; D perhaps matches TRBD1 (5 bases). V was cut by 2 bases and J by 3 bases, with 5 bases left in between. The length of the CDR3 is 11 residues. Germline CDR1 GTSNPN, CDR2 SVGIG (reference sequence).

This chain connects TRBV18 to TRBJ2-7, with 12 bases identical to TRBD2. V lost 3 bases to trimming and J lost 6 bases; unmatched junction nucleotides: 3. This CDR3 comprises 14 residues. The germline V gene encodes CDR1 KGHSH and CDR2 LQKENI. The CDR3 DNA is TGTGCCAGCTCACCGACTAGCGGGGGATCCGAGCAGTACTTC. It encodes CASSPTSGGSEQYF. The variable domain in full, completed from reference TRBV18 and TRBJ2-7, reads NAGVMQNPRHLVRRRGQEARLRCSPMKGHSHVYWYRQLPEEGLKFMVYLQKENIIDESGMPKERFSAEFPKEGPSILRIQQVVRGDSAAYFCASSPTSGGSEQYFGPGTRLTVT.

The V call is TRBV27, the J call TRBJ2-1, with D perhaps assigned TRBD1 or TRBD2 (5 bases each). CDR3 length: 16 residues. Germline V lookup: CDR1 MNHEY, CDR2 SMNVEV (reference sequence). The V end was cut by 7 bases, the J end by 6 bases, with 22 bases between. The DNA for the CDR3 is TGTGCCAGCACCCTAGGCGGGCCTTCGAGGGGCAATGAGCAGTTCTTC. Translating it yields CASTLGGPSRGNEQFF.

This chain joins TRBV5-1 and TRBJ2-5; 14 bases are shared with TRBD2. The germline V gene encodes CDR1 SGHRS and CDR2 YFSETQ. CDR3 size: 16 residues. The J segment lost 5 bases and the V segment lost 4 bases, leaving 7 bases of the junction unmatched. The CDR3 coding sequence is TGCGCCAGCAGCGTTACCGGGACTAGCGGGAGTGAGACCCAGTACTTC. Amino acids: CASSVTGTSGSETQYF. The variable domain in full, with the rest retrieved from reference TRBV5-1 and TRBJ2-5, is KAGVTQTPRYLIKTRGQQVTLSCSPISGHRSVSWYQQTPGQGLQFLFEYFSETQRNKGNFPGRFSGRQFSNSRSEMNVSTLELGDSALYLCASSVTGTSGSETQYFGPGTRLLVL.

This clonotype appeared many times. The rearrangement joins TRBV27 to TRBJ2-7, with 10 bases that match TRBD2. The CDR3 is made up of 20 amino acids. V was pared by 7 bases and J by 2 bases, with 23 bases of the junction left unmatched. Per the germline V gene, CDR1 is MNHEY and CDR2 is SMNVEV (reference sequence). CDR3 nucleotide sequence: TGTGCCAGCACCACACAAGTACTAGCGGGAATTACCCCACCCCCCTACGAGCAGTACTTC. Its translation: CASTTQVLAGITPPPYEQYF.

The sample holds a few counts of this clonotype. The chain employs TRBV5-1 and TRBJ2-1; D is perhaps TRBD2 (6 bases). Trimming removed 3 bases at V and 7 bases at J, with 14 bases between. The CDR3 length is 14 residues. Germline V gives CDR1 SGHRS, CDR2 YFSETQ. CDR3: CASSWGDVSNEQFF. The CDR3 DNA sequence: TGCGCCAGCAGCTGGGGGGACGTTTCGAATGAGCAGTTCTTC.

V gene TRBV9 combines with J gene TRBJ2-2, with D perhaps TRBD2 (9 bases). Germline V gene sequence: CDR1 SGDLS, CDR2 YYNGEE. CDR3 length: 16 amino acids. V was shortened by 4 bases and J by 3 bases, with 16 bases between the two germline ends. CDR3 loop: CASSISGGQDTGELFF. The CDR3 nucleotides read TGTGCCAGCAGCATTAGCGGGGGACAGGACACCGGGGAGCTGTTTTTT. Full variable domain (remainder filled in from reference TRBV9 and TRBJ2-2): DSGVTQTPKHLITATGQRVTLRCSPRSGDLSVYWYQQSLDQGLQFLIQYYNGEERAKGNILERFSAQQFPDLHSELNLSSLELGDSALYFCASSISGGQDTGELFFGEGSRLTVL.

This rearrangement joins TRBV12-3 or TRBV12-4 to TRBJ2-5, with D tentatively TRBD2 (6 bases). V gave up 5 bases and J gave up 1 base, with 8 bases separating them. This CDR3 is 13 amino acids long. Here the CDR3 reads CASSGTFQETQYF. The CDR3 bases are TGTGCCAGCAGTGGGACTTTCCAAGAGACCCAGTACTTC.

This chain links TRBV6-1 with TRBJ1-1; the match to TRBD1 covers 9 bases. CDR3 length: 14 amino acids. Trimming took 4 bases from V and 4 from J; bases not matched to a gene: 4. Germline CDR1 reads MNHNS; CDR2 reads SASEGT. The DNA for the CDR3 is TGTGCCAGCAGTGCGCCGGACAGGGGCACTGAAGCTTTCTTT. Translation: CASSAPDRGTEAFF.

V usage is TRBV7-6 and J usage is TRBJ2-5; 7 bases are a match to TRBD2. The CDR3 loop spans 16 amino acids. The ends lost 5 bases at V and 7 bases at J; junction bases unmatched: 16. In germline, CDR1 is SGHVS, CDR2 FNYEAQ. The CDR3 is CASSAPPGGAGWTQYF. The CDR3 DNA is TGTGCCAGCAGCGCTCCCCCGGGAGGAGCGGGGTGGACCCAGTACTTC.

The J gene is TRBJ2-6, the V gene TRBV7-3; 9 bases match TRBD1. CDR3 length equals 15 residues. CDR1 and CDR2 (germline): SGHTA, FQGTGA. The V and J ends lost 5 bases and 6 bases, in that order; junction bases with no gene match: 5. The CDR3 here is CASSRDRGKANVLTF. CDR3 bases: TGTGCCAGCAGCCGCGACAGGGGGAAGGCCAACGTCCTGACTTTC.

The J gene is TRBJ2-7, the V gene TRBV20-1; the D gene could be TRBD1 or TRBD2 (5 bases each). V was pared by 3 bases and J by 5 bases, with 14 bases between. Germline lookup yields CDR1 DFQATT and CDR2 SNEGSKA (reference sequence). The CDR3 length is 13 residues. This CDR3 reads CSASAPGRHEQYF. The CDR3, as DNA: TGCAGTGCTAGCGCCCCGGGACGTCACGAGCAGTACTTC.

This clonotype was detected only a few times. CDR3 sequence: CSANLGGRRIQYF. The CDR3 coding sequence is TGCAGTGCTAATTTGGGGGGGCGAAGGATTCAGTACTTC. The rearrangement uses TRBV20-1 and TRBJ2-4, with D possibly being TRBD2 (7 bases). There are 13 residues in the CDR3. Germline CDR1 and CDR2: DFQATT and SNEGSKA (reference sequence). V lost 4 bases, J lost 10 bases, and 17 bases lay in between.

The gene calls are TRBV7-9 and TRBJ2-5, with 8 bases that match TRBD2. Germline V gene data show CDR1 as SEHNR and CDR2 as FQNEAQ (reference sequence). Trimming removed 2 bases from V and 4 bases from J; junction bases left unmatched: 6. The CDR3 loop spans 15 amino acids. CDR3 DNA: TGTGCCAGCAGCTTATTCGGGCTAGCGGGAGAGACCCAGTACTTC. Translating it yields CASSLFGLAGETQYF.

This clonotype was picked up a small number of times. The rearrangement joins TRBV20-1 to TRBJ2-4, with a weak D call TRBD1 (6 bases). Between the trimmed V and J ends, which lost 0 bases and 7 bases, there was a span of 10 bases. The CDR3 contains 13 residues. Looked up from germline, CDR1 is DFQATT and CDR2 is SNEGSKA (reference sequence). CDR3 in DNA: TGCAGTGCTAGAGACAGGGGTCCGAACATTCAGTACTTC. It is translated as CSARDRGPNIQYF.

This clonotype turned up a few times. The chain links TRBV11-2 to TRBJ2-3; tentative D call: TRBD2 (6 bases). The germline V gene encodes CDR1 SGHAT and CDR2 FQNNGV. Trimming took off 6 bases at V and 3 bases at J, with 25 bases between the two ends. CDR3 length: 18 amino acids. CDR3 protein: CASSYVAWGGTPTDTQYF. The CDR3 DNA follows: TGTGCCAGCAGTTACGTGGCCTGGGGCGGGACTCCTACAGATACGCAGTATTTT.

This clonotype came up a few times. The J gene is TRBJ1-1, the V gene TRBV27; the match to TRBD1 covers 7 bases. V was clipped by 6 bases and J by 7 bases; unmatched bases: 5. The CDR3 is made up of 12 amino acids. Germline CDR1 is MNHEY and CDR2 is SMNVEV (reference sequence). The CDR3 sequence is CASSRQGIEAFF. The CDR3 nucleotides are TGTGCCAGCAGCAGACAGGGCATTGAAGCTTTCTTT.

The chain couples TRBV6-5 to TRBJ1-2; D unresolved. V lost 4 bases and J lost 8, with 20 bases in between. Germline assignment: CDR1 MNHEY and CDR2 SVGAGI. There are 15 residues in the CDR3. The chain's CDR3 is CASSSLGRAWEGYTF. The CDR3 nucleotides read TGTGCCAGCAGTTCCCTCGGGAGGGCATGGGAAGGCTACACCTTC.

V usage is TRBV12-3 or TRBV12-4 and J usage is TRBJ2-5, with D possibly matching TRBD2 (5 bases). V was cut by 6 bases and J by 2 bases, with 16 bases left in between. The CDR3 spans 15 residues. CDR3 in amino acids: CASRARSAFQETQYF. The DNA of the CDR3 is TGTGCCAGCAGAGCCCGTAGCGCCTTTCAAGAGACCCAGTACTTC.

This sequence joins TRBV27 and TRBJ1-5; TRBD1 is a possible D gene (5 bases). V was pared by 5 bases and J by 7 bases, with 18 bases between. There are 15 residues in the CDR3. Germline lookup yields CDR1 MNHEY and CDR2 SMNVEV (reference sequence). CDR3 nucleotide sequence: TGTGCCAGCAGTGCGGGACTCGGTCGTGGACAGCCCCAGCATTTT. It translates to CASSAGLGRGQPQHF.

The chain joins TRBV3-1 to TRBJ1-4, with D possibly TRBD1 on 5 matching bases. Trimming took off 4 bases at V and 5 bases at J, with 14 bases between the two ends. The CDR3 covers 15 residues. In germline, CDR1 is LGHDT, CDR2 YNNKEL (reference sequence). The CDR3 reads CASSRRTGSNEKLFF. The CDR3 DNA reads TGTGCCAGCAGCCGCCGAACAGGAAGCAATGAAAAACTGTTTTTT.

Here the CDR3 DNA reads TGTGCCAGCAGCATACGACTAGCGGGGGGTCAAGAGACCCAGTACTTC. Translated: CASSIRLAGGQETQYF. This chain connects TRBV5-5 to TRBJ2-5, with TRBD2 matching 13 bases. This CDR3 has 16 residues. CDR1 is SGHKS and CDR2 is YYEKEE in the germline V gene (reference sequence). With V trimmed by 4 bases and J by 2 bases, 5 bases remained unmatched.

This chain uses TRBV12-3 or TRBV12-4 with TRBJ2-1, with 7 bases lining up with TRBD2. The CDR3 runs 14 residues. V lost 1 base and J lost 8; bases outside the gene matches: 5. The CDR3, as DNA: TGTGCCAGCAGTTTAGTGGCTAGCGGCGATGAGCAGTTCTTC. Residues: CASSLVASGDEQFF.

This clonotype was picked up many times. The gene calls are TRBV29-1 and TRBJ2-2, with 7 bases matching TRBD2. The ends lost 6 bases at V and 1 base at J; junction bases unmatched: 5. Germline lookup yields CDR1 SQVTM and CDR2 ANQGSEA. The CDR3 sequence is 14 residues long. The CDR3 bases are TGCAGCGTCGGGCGGGAGAGGAACACCGGGGAGCTGTTTTTT. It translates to CSVGRERNTGELFF.

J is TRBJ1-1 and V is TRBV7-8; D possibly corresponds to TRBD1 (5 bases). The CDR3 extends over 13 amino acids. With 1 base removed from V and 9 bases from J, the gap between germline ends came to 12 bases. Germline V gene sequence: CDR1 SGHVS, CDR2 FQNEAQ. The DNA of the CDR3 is TGTGCCAGCAGCTTAGTTGTGGGGCAGCAAGCTTTCTTT. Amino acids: CASSLVVGQQAFF. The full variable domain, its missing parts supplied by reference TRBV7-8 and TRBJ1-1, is GAGVSQSPRYKVAKRGQDVALRCDPISGHVSLFWYQQALGQGPEFLTYFQNEAQLDKSGLPSDRFFAERPEGSVSTLKIQRTQQEDSAVYLCASSLVVGQQAFFGQGTRLTVV.

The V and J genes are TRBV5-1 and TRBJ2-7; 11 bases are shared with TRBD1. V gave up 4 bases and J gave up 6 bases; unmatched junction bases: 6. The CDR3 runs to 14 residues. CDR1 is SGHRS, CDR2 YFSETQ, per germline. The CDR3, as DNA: TGCGCCAGCAGCCTGGACAGGGGGCCGGGCGAGCAGTACTTC. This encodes CASSLDRGPGEQYF. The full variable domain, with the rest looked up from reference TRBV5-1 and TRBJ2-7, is KAGVTQTPRYLIKTRGQQVTLSCSPISGHRSVSWYQQTPGQGLQFLFEYFSETQRNKGNFPGRFSGRQFSNSRSEMNVSTLELGDSALYLCASSLDRGPGEQYFGPGTRLTVT.

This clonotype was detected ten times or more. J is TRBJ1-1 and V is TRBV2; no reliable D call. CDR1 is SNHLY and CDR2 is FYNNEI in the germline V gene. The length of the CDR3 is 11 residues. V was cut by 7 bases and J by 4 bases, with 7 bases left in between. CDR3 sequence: CASTHSTEAFF. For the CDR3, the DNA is TGTGCCAGCACCCACAGCACTGAAGCTTTCTTT.

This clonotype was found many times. The CDR3 region has the DNA TGCGCCAGCAGCCAAGATCACGCGCTGCAAGAGACCCAGTACTTC. Encoded protein: CASSQDHALQETQYF. The V call is TRBV4-3, the J call TRBJ2-5, with D unresolved. The CDR3 is 15 amino acids. Germline-derived CDR1 and CDR2 are LGHNA and YSLEER. The V end lost 0 bases, the J end lost 2 bases, and 10 bases lay between the germline ends.